This TCR beta chain was recorded in a study of cytomegalovirus exposure and HLA in healthy donors. At the level of the study: Caucasian-associated ancestry cluster membership applied to approximately 80% of around 400 genotyped donors.

Study-wide points: It was in a later analysis that TCR association rates were seen to vary by HLA locus, highest for DRB1 and lowest for HLA-C. One variant, a missense change in DCLRE1C, was linked in a later analysis to TCR beta V- and J-gene trimming. The likely origin of a cluster of highly shared sequence variants was a sequencing artifact.

The PCR ran on 60 Vbeta and 13 Jbeta primers. Repertoires were generated with immunoSEQ multiplex PCR, while TCRdb's copy carries only in-frame clones and drops some. The table lists under 20,000 clones, about 80% of them singletons, with about a fifth in the top ten. This CDR3 has 15 residues. Germline V gene sequence: CDR1 MDHEN, CDR2 SYDVKM. As for this clone: What it binds is not known. At one end the junction does not follow the germline gene, possibly because of a read error.

This TCR came from a human donor in good health. Sequenced input: PBMCs. J is TRBJ2-7 and V is TRBV28; D might be TRBD1 (8 bases). The CDR3 DNA is TGTGCCAGCCGTTTAACAGGGGGGGGCTCCTACGAGCAGTACTTC. It codes for CASRLTGGGSYEQYF.